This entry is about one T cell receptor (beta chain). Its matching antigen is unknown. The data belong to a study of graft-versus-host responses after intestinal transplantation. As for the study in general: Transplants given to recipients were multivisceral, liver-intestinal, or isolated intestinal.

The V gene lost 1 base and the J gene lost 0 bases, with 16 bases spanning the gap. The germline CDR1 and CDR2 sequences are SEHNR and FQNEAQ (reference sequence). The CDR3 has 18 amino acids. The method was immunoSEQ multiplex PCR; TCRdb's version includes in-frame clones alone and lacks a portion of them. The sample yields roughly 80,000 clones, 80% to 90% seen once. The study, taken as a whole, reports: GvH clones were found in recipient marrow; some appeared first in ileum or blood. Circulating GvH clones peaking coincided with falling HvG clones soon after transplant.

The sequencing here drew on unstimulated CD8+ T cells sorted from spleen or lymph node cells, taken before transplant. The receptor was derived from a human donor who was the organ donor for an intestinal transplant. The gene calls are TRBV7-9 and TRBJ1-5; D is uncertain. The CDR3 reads CASSLVAPGTYSNQPQHF. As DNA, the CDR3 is TGTGCCAGCAGCTTAGTAGCCCCCGGAACATATAGCAATCAGCCCCAGCATTTT.